The text below deals with one T cell receptor (beta chain). Its specific antigen is unknown. No base-level quality is on record; no much larger clone is a single base apart. The data were obtained in a study of shared clonotypes between healthy human individuals (dated by TCRdb to the early 2020s). With respect to the entire study: The cohort included a few men and a couple of women between 18 and 49 years of age. Per donor, three plates each were used for CD4 naive and CD4 memory, two for CD8 naive, and one for CD8 memory. To estimate repertoire size and how much clonotypes are shared between individuals, the study performed deep sequencing of blood TCR repertoires from 4 to 6 healthy adults. Different laboratories and diverse techniques were used to prepare libraries and sequence TCR repertoires, to increase sequencing depth and limit assay-specific biases. Each donor's leukapheresis produced roughly between roughly 0.85 and 9.5 billion PBMCs. Findings and caveats that apply to the study as a whole: The small number of donors limited the genetic and exposure-history diversity represented. Higher generation probabilities were observed for clonotypes shared by all four sorted-subset donors than for non-shared clonotypes. Approximately 5% of naive CD4, 3.5% of naive CD8, around 2.3% of memory CD4, and roughly 0.4% of memory CD8 clonotypes were shared across several donors. Sampling was restricted to blood, and TCR repertoires in tissues likely differ from the TCR repertoires found in blood. Pairwise subsampling indicated that sequencing depth was expected to affect the degree of clonotype sharing among donors. Larger estimated clonotype richness was generally found for naive subsets than for memory subsets. Even with the large sequencing depth, rarefaction of the sorted-subset datasets indicated that sequencing was incomplete.

From its cysteine to its phenylalanine, the CDR3 spans 15 amino acids. The retained sequence is limited to the CDR3, 45 bases, with the frame set at the first base. V lost 6 bases and J lost 0 bases; the stretch between them is 15 bases long. From a lookup of the germline V gene, CDR1 and CDR2 are MRHNA and SNTAGT. Using the deep immunoSEQ assay, multiplex PCR amplified TCR CDR3 regions from genomic DNA. Extracted genomic DNA from each cell subset was distributed evenly across all wells of several immunoSEQ 96-well plates, and each plate was treated as a replicate. For sorted subsets, roughly 190 ng of genomic DNA, equivalent to some 30,000 T cell genomes, went into each replicate PCR. The purified libraries were quantified using a Qubit 3.0 fluorometer, sized with a Bioanalyzer 2100, and then quantified again using the KAPA Library Quantification kit. Every immunoSEQ 96-well plate was sequenced on a dedicated single-read 150-cycle Illumina NextSeq 550 flow cell. The study's processing was this. Because the immunoSEQ output held only junctional sequences and lacked quality scores, the filtering could not match the filtering applied to full-length reads. Sequences were annotated with PyIR, a Python wrapper for IgBLAST v1.9, using IMGT germline references to assign V/J genes and CDR3. Reads were removed for weak V/J assignments (E-value above 1e-6), missing CDR3, stop codons, out-of-frame junctions, or ambiguous translated residues. V3J clonotypes were defined by identical inferred V gene, J gene, and CDR3 amino acid sequence. To compute the percentage overlap between repertoires, the number of shared unique clonotypes was divided by the size of the smaller repertoire. Three approaches were used to assess repertoire richness: RTK rarefaction, the Chao1 estimator, and Recon v2.1 estimates of unobserved clonotypes. For all TCRbeta clonotypes obtained by the gDNA method from several donors, generation probabilities were computed with OLGA. Here the immuneACCESS table is served through TCRdb, limited to in-frame sequences with V and J called. Missing clones are a known gap in these copies; in checked studies unresolved V genes cover under half, and the rest lacks a known reason. V and J calls and clone size are as listed in that table; D and trimming were resolved from the DNA. The sample profile shows 2 million to 3 million clones; roughly 93% of them were found once. The ten most abundant clones make up roughly 0.36% of the sample.

The donors were healthy, HIV-negative adults with no recently reported acute infections or vaccinations. All donors were Caucasian adults living in Nashville, Tennessee, USA. Magnetic negative selection was used to enrich CD4+ T cells, after which naive cells were positively selected on CD45RA and the negative fraction became the memory subset. Blood was obtained by leukapheresis, after which PBMCs were separated by Ficoll-Histopaque density gradient centrifugation and cryopreserved in liquid nitrogen vapor phase. Purity and quantity of every magnetically sorted T cell population were checked by analytical flow cytometry. Each sorted fraction had its genomic DNA isolated and then quantified by UV absorbance on a Nanodrop 2000c.

The clonotype originates from a man between 18 and 29 years old in good health. Some clones in this sample may be carry-over from other donors' samples. Sequencing was done on a sample of naive CD4+ T cells from PBMCs. What the cell subset or site label conveys for this sample: CD45RA+ positively selected. The rearranged chain carries TRBV6-4 and TRBJ2-7; the D gene is perhaps TRBD2, on 5 matching bases. The CDR3: CASSLGSGDSYEQYF. The DNA sequence is as follows: TGTGCCAGCAGCCTGGGAAGCGGTGACTCCTACGAGCAGTACTTC.